This T cell receptor (beta chain) was sequenced during a study of blood T cells in healthy people across ages. Then a second PCR, running about 6 to 12 cycles, was carried out with a sample-barcoded 5' primer and a J-beta primer mix. Using its own MiXCR run on the 5' RACE reads, TCRdb lists one record per CDR3 protein. This table has some 1.8 million distinct CDR3 sequences, 35% to 50% appearing once. Trimming took off 1 base at V and 9 bases at J, with 4 bases between the two ends. CDR1 LGHNA and CDR2 YSLEER come from the germline V gene. The CDR3 consists of 12 residues. What was sequenced was blood. The TCR was taken from a human donor in good health. The chain has TRBV4-3 and TRBJ1-6; the D is unclear. The CDR3 loop reads CASSQVSSPLHF. The DNA for the CDR3 is TGCGCCAGCAGCCAAGTCAGTTCACCCCTCCACTTT.